The 6 T cell receptor beta chains in this list originate from one sample, sequenced in a study of T cells in Graves' hyperthyroidism and ophthalmopathy. The source material, RNA transcripts, was used to amplify TCR beta CDR3 regions. TCR CDR3 regions were first amplified by RT-PCR with HTBI primers. TCRdb re-called the multiplex PCR reads with MiXCR, one entry per CDR3 protein. The sample comprises about 210,000 distinct CDR3 sequences, over 15% of which are singletons, and around 50% rests with the top ten. The sequencing sample was made of blood. These receptors came from a man aged 50 to 59 with Graves' hyperthyroidism.

The chain combines TRBV19 with TRBJ1-4; TRBD1 matches 8 bases. Looked up from germline, CDR1 is LNHDA and CDR2 is SQIVND (reference sequence). The CDR3 contains 13 residues. V was pared by 3 bases and J by 8 bases, with 2 bases of the junction left unmatched. CDR3 amino acids: CASSMDRDEKLFF. For the CDR3, the DNA is TGTGCCAGTAGTATGGACAGGGACGAAAAACTGTTTTTT.

This clonotype occurred a few times. The rearrangement joins TRBV19 to TRBJ2-5; 10 nucleotides align to TRBD1. CDR3 length equals 15 residues. CDR1 LNHDA and CDR2 SQIVND come from the germline V gene (reference sequence). V lost 4 bases and J lost 6; bases outside the gene matches: 8. The CDR3 DNA follows: TGTGCCAGTAGTACCGGGACAGGGGAGATACAGACCCAGTACTTC. Protein: CASSTGTGEIQTQYF.

Worth noting for this clonotype: Relative to the germline gene, one junction end is altered; a read error may explain this. The chain combines TRBV11-2 with TRBJ2-1; 9 bases fit TRBD2. Germline V gives CDR1 SGHAT, CDR2 FQNNGV. This CDR3 region has 16 residues. The CDR3 region has the DNA TGTGCCAGCAGCTTAGAGGGGCTAGCGGGAACGACTGAGCAGCTCTTC. Its protein is CASSLEGLAGTTEQLF.

This clonotype appeared many times. The CDR3 protein is CATSEPGTGTYQETQYF. CDR3 coding DNA: TGTGCCACCAGTGAGCCAGGGACAGGCACTTACCAAGAGACCCAGTACTTC. The chain carries TRBV24-1 and TRBJ2-5; 8 bases agree with TRBD1. Per the germline V gene, CDR1 is KGHDR and CDR2 is SFDVKD. The length of the CDR3 is 17 residues. V shed 4 bases, J shed 0 bases, and the junction held 9 bases outside the gene matches.

Remarks on this clonotype: Germline is not matched at one junction end, which may reflect a read error. The J gene is TRBJ2-7, the V gene TRBV28, with a tentative D call TRBD1 (5 bases). The germline V gene has CDR1 MDHEN and CDR2 SYDVKM. There are 13 residues in the CDR3. The CDR3 DNA sequence: TGTACCAGCAGTAGCAGGGACTCCTACGAGCAGTACTTC. As protein: CTSSSRDSYEQYF.

The rearrangement uses TRBV5-1 and TRBJ2-1; maybe TRBD2 (6 bases). Germline CDR1 reads SGHRS; CDR2 reads YFSETQ. The CDR3 has 12 amino acids. V lost 4 bases and J 7 bases, leaving 9 bases between the germline ends. The DNA for the CDR3 is TGCGCCAGCAGCCCGGGGAGGAATGAGCAGTTCTTC. It yields the protein CASSPGRNEQFF.